These 30 T cell receptor beta chains came from one sample sequenced in a study of regulatory T cells in long-lasting Graves disease (dated by TCRdb to the early 2020s). The meaning of the sample's time point label: newly diagnosed GD, antithyroid drugs for less than 3 months. For both TCR sequencing and RNA sequencing, RNA was extracted from PBMCs using TRIzol. Receptors were amplified or captured by multiplex PCR. The sequencer listed for this sample is Illumina HiSeq 4000. To build TCR beta libraries, CDR3 regions were amplified by Arm-PCR using iRepertoire HTBI primers. TCRdb reprocessing: public reads trimmed at Q25 with fastp, clones called with MiXCR, in-frame beta chains kept. Identical CDR3 protein sequences are pooled into one entry, listed with their most common genes and DNA. This sample holds approximately 350,000 distinct CDR3 sequences; about 16% were observed only once. 20% of the sample is in the top ten clones.

The sample was also reused in another study, on T cells in Graves' hyperthyroidism and ophthalmopathy.

The input for sequencing was peripheral blood mononuclear cells (PBMCs), taken at new diagnosis, from a patient treated with antithyroid drugs. The receptors shown here come from a young woman with Graves disease. Donor details come from another sample of the same person, matched by shared clones.

This clonotype was seen a handful of times. This rearrangement joins TRBV19 to TRBJ2-6; D uncertain. This CDR3 region has 15 residues. The V gene lost 8 bases and the J gene lost 0 bases, with 11 bases spanning the gap. Germline lookup yields CDR1 LNHDA and CDR2 SQIVND (reference sequence). CDR3 coding DNA: TGTGCCAGTCCCGGACGGGTCTCTGGGGCCAACGTCCTGACTTTC. Its protein is CASPGRVSGANVLTF.

The chain uses TRBV20-1 and TRBJ1-2, with D possibly being TRBD1 (6 bases). CDR1 and CDR2 from the germline V gene are DFQATT and SNEGSKA (reference sequence). The ends were cut back, 4 bases at V and 5 bases at J, with 14 bases in the middle. This CDR3 region has 13 residues. The CDR3 DNA follows: TGCAGTGCTACGACAGGAACTCTTTATGGCTACACCTTC. Protein product: CSATTGTLYGYTF.

This clonotype was recorded at least ten times. V and J are TRBV12-3 or TRBV12-4 and TRBJ1-1; 12 nucleotides align to TRBD1. V lost 5 bases to trimming and J lost 4 bases; unmatched junction nucleotides: 8. CDR3 length equals 16 residues. The CDR3 protein is CASSLGTGGAGTEAFF. CDR3 DNA: TGTGCCAGCAGTCTCGGGACAGGGGGCGCGGGCACTGAAGCTTTCTTT.

V usage is TRBV29-1 and J usage is TRBJ2-7; 11 bases match TRBD2. Unmatched junction bases numbered 3, after V lost 4 bases and J lost 4 bases. Germline assignment: CDR1 SQVTM and CDR2 ANQGSEA. The CDR3 has 13 amino acids. The CDR3 DNA follows: TGCAGCGTTGTGACTAGCGGGGTGTACGAGCAGTACTTC. Protein sequence: CSVVTSGVYEQYF.

This clonotype appeared many times. The rearrangement uses TRBV2 and TRBJ1-1; D remains unclear. The germline gives CDR1 SNHLY, CDR2 FYNNEI. V shed 7 bases and J shed 6 bases, with 9 bases lying between them. This CDR3 has 11 residues. CDR3 residues: CASTPPAEAFF. DNA for the CDR3: TGTGCCAGCACCCCCCCCGCTGAAGCTTTCTTT.

This clonotype was seen a few times. This chain joins TRBV5-4 and TRBJ2-1; 10 bases line up with TRBD2. This CDR3 comprises 15 residues. Germline V lookup: CDR1 SGHNT, CDR2 YYREEE (reference sequence). V gave up 4 bases and J gave up 5 bases; unmatched junction bases: 6. CDR3 residues: CASSPKAGGNNEQFF. CDR3 coding DNA: TGTGCCAGCAGCCCAAAAGCGGGGGGGAACAATGAGCAGTTCTTC.

At least ten counts were recorded for this clonotype. The rearrangement uses TRBV11-2 and TRBJ2-3; D tentatively fits TRBD1 or TRBD2 (5 bases each). Germline loops: CDR1 SGHAT, CDR2 FQNNGV. Trimming took 0 bases from V and 4 from J, leaving 8 bases between them. This CDR3 is built from 14 residues. CDR3 residues: CASSLDWGSDTQYF. The CDR3 DNA sequence: TGTGCCAGCAGCTTAGACTGGGGGTCAGATACGCAGTATTTT. The full variable domain, completed using reference TRBV11-2 and TRBJ2-3, is EAGVAQSPRYKIIEKRQSVAFWCNPISGHATLYWYQQILGQGPKLLIQFQNNGVVDDSQLPKDRFSAERLKGVDSTLKIQPAKLEDSAVYLCASSLDWGSDTQYFGPGTRLTVL.

This clonotype was counted ten times or more. CDR3 DNA sequence: TGCAGTGCTAGACCGGACAGGGTCCATGAGCAGTTCTTC. Its protein product is CSARPDRVHEQFF. The chain links TRBV20-1 to TRBJ2-1; 8 nucleotides align to TRBD1. V trimming: 2 bases; J trimming: 8 bases; junction bases outside the gene matches: 5. The germline V gene has CDR1 DFQATT and CDR2 SNEGSKA (reference sequence). The CDR3 runs to 13 residues.

In its sample, this clonotype was seen many times. The chain has TRBV18 and TRBJ1-6; 9 nucleotides match TRBD1. The V segment lost 3 bases and the J segment 6 bases; nucleotides outside the gene matches: 0. The CDR3 sequence is 14 residues long. The germline CDR1 and CDR2 sequences are KGHSH and LQKENI. The CDR3: CASSPTGGNSPLHF. The CDR3 DNA is TGTGCCAGCTCACCGACAGGGGGTAATTCACCCCTCCACTTT. Combining the CDR3 with reference TRBV18 and TRBJ1-6 gives the whole variable domain NAGVMQNPRHLVRRRGQEARLRCSPMKGHSHVYWYRQLPEEGLKFMVYLQKENIIDESGMPKERFSAEFPKEGPSILRIQQVVRGDSAAYFCASSPTGGNSPLHFGNGTRLTVT.

This clonotype was counted at least ten times. The rearrangement uses TRBV4-1 and TRBJ2-7, with a possible D match to TRBD1 (5 bases). The CDR3 totals 13 residues. V lost 1 base to trimming and J lost 5 bases, with 9 bases between them. In germline, CDR1 is MGHRA, CDR2 YSYEKL. The CDR3 DNA reads TGCGCCAGCAGCCAAGGGCTGACAGACGAGCAGTACTTC. Residues: CASSQGLTDEQYF.

The rearrangement uses TRBV5-1 and TRBJ1-2; tentative D call: TRBD1 (6 bases). Trimming removed 6 bases at V and 1 base at J, with 13 bases between. The V gene's germline CDR1 is SGHRS and CDR2 YFSETQ. CDR3 length: 14 amino acids. The CDR3 sequence is CASTDWTDNYGYTF. Here the CDR3 DNA reads TGCGCCAGCACAGATTGGACAGATAACTATGGCTACACCTTC.

This clonotype was seen more than once but under ten times. V usage is TRBV13 and J usage is TRBJ1-6; D ambiguous. V gave up 4 bases and J gave up 6 bases, with 10 bases separating them. Germline loops: CDR1 PRHDT, CDR2 FYEKMQ (reference sequence). There are 14 residues in the CDR3. The CDR3 bases are TGTGCCAGCAGCTCCCAGGTGGTTAATTCACCCCTCCACTTT. Its translation is CASSSQVVNSPLHF. The full variable domain, in which reference TRBV13 and TRBJ1-6 provide the parts outside the CDR3, is AAGVIQSPRHLIKEKRETATLKCYPIPRHDTVYWYQQGPGQDPQFLISFYEKMQSDKGSIPDRFSAQQFSDYHSELNMSSLELGDSALYFCASSSQVVNSPLHFGNGTRLTVT.

In this sample, this clonotype turned up many times. This chain connects TRBV7-6 to TRBJ2-3, with no clear D. Germline values: CDR1 SGHVS, CDR2 FNYEAQ. CDR3 length: 14 residues. The V and J ends lost 1 base and 4 bases respectively, with 9 bases between them. The CDR3 DNA sequence: TGTGCCAGCAGCTTAGGCGAGCGCGCAGATACGCAGTATTTT. Its protein is CASSLGERADTQYF.

V is TRBV18 and J is TRBJ2-7, with TRBD1 as a possible D gene (6 bases). The V gene's germline CDR1 is KGHSH and CDR2 LQKENI. V was cut by 3 bases and J by 3 bases, with 9 bases left in between. This CDR3 region has 13 residues. CDR3 amino acids: CASSPDSLYEQYF. CDR3 nucleotide sequence: TGTGCCAGCTCACCGGACAGTCTCTACGAGCAGTACTTC.

This clonotype was seen at least ten times. The chain carries TRBV30 and TRBJ1-2, with D possibly being TRBD1 (6 bases). The CDR3 sequence is 13 residues long. Per the germline V gene, CDR1 is GTSNPN and CDR2 is SVGIG (reference sequence). V lost 0 bases, J lost 6 bases, and 11 bases lay in between. CDR3 residues: CAWSVQGGNGYTF. The CDR3 DNA follows: TGTGCCTGGAGTGTACAGGGTGGTAATGGCTACACCTTC.

This clonotype was found once. V usage is TRBV19 and J usage is TRBJ2-2, with 7 bases matching TRBD2. CDR3 size: 13 residues. V shed 6 bases, J shed 7 bases, and the junction held 5 bases outside the gene matches. Germline V gene lookup returns CDR1 LNHDA and CDR2 SQIVND (reference sequence). The CDR3 DNA reads TGTGCCAGTAGGGAGGGAGGGATCGGGGAGCTGTTTTTT. Translated: CASREGGIGELFF. Together with reference TRBV19 and TRBJ2-2, the CDR3 gives the full variable domain: DGGITQSPKYLFRKEGQNVTLSCEQNLNHDAMYWYRQDPGQGLRLIYYSQIVNDFQKGDIAEGYSVSREKKESFPLTVTSAQKNPTAFYLCASREGGIGELFFGEGSRLTVL.

This clonotype was observed at least ten times. This rearrangement joins TRBV28 to TRBJ1-2; D remains unclear. Germline V gene lookup returns CDR1 MDHEN and CDR2 SYDVKM. This CDR3 has 12 residues. Trimming left V 7 bases short and J 13 bases short, with 19 bases between. The CDR3 sequence is CASNPASHEGTF. CDR3 DNA: TGTGCCAGCAATCCCGCCTCCCATGAGGGCACCTTC.

This clonotype was picked up many times. The chain combines TRBV4-1 with TRBJ1-1, with unresolved D. Germline-derived CDR1 and CDR2 are MGHRA and YSYEKL. The CDR3 contains 13 residues. Trimming shortened V by 1 base and J by 6 bases, and 9 bases separated the two germline ends. The CDR3 DNA reads TGCGCCAGCAGCCAAGGGGCCGGATCTGAAGCTTTCTTT. Its translation: CASSQGAGSEAFF.

This clonotype was counted ten times or more. This chain connects TRBV5-1 to TRBJ2-7; D is uncertain. Germline assignment: CDR1 SGHRS and CDR2 YFSETQ. This CDR3 region has 13 residues. V lost 2 bases and J lost 0, with 6 bases in between. The DNA of the CDR3 is TGCGCCAGCAGCTTTGCAGCCTCCTACGAGCAGTACTTC. This translates into CASSFAASYEQYF.

This clonotype was found once. This may stem from a read error, because a much larger clone lies one nucleotide away. The CDR3 carries no conserved terminal phenylalanine or tryptophan, so it likely arises from a read error. The rearrangement links TRBV28 to TRBJ2-1; D unresolved. V was clipped by 1 base and J by 8 bases, with 6 bases between them. CDR1 is MDHEN and CDR2 is SYDVKM in the germline V gene. The CDR3 length is 12 residues. CDR3 nucleotides: TGTGCCAGCAGTTTATCGGGCTATGAGCAGTTCATC. Its protein product is CASSLSGYEQFI.

This clonotype has at least ten counts. The chain carries TRBV12-3 or TRBV12-4 and TRBJ2-6; TRBD2 is a possible D gene (5 bases). CDR3 length: 14 amino acids. The V gene lost 3 bases and the J gene lost 2 bases, with 5 bases spanning the gap. Here the CDR3 DNA reads TGTGCCAGCAGTTTGAGGGCTGGGGCCAACGTCCTGACTTTC. Protein sequence: CASSLRAGANVLTF.

The chain recombines TRBV4-1 with TRBJ2-2, with D possibly being TRBD2 (5 bases). Germline assignment: CDR1 MGHRA and CDR2 YSYEKL. The CDR3 length is 16 residues. The ends were cut back, 1 base at V and 2 bases at J, with 11 bases in the middle. The CDR3 DNA reads TGCGCCAGCAGCCAAGTGCTGTCTAGCAACACCGGGGAGCTGTTTTTT. It codes for CASSQVLSSNTGELFF.

Comments on this clonotype: A read error may account for a junction end that differs from germline. The CDR3 here is CVSSQGIGTTTGELFF. CDR3 in DNA: TGTGTCAGCAGCCAAGGGATCGGGACAACCACCGGGGAGCTGTTTTTT. The rearrangement joins TRBV3-1 to TRBJ2-2; a weak D match, TRBD1 (6 bases). Germline V lookup: CDR1 LGHDT, CDR2 YNNKEL (reference sequence). The CDR3 runs to 16 residues.

This clonotype came up many times. The genes are TRBV18 and TRBJ2-7; TRBD1 matches at 7 bases. Germline-derived CDR1 and CDR2 are KGHSH and LQKENI. The CDR3 runs to 14 residues. V shed 3 bases, J shed 0 bases, and the junction held 2 bases outside the gene matches. The CDR3 DNA reads TGTGCCAGCTCACCGACAGGGACCTCCTACGAGCAGTACTTC. Its translation: CASSPTGTSYEQYF.

The CDR3 loop is CASSLVRQNSYEQYF. In DNA, the CDR3 is TGTGCCAGCAGCTTAGTAAGACAGAACTCCTACGAGCAGTACTTC. J is TRBJ2-7 and V is TRBV7-8, with D tentatively TRBD1 (5 bases). V lost 1 base to trimming and J lost 0 bases, with 10 bases between them. This CDR3 comprises 15 residues. The germline V gene encodes CDR1 SGHVS and CDR2 FQNEAQ.

This clonotype was found many times. The chain joins TRBV12-5 to TRBJ1-5; D gene unclear. The V end was cut by 6 bases, the J end by 3 bases, with 9 bases between. CDR1 is LGHNT, CDR2 FRNRAP, per germline. The CDR3 is made up of 13 amino acids. This chain's CDR3 is CASGNRYNQPQHF. The CDR3 DNA follows: TGTGCTAGTGGCAACCGCTACAATCAGCCCCAGCATTTT.

This clonotype occurred many times. The J gene is TRBJ2-2, the V gene TRBV6-5; 7 nucleotides line up with TRBD1. The CDR3 has 15 residues. Germline trimming cut 1 base from V and 7 bases from J; bases unmatched to any gene: 6. Germline V CDR1 and CDR2: MNHEY, SVGAGI. This CDR3 is CASSYWTGGNGELFF. CDR3 nucleotide sequence: TGTGCCAGCAGTTACTGGACAGGTGGAAACGGGGAGCTGTTTTTT.

This clonotype occurred a few times. The chain links TRBV4-1 to TRBJ2-3; D may be TRBD2 (6 bases). The CDR3 runs to 13 residues. In germline, CDR1 is MGHRA, CDR2 YSYEKL. V was cut by 4 bases and J by 10 bases, with 15 bases left in between. The CDR3 protein is CASSLLPGEAQYF. The CDR3 DNA reads TGCGCCAGCAGCCTACTCCCCGGGGAGGCGCAGTATTTT.

Many counts were recorded for this clonotype. The genes are TRBV3-1 and TRBJ2-7, with D possibly matching TRBD1 (6 bases). Trimming stripped 4 bases from V and 0 bases from J, with 10 bases between. The CDR3 is 14 residues long. Germline CDR1 reads LGHDT; CDR2 reads YNNKEL (reference sequence). The DNA of the CDR3 is TGTGCCAGCAGCCGGAGGACAGTCTCCTACGAGCAGTACTTC. As protein: CASSRRTVSYEQYF.

The sample holds many counts of this clonotype. The chain recombines TRBV5-1 with TRBJ1-1, with 9 bases matching TRBD1. The J segment lost 11 bases and the V segment lost 4 bases, leaving 3 bases of the junction unmatched. The V gene's germline CDR1 is SGHRS and CDR2 YFSETQ. The length of the CDR3 is 11 residues. The CDR3 DNA follows: TGCGCCAGCAGCGCCGACAGGGGGGCTTTCTTT. Translated, it gives CASSADRGAFF.